This T cell receptor (beta chain) was sequenced in a study of regulatory T cells in long-lasting Graves disease. The study's findings and limits: Favored gene segments in persistent disease were TRBV28, TRBJ1-2 and TRBJ2-5. Persistent Graves' patients had lower TCR diversity than newly diagnosed ones. New patients shared roughly 1,000 public clonotypes, and persistent patients shared more, with a few thousand.

Turning to this clonotype: Its target is not known.

Arm-PCR of CDR3 regions with iRepertoire HTBI primers generated TCR beta libraries. TCRdb analysed the multiplex PCR reads with MiXCR anew, one entry per CDR3 protein. The sample has some 300,000 distinct CDR3 sequences, 20% to 25% seen once. Time point given: persistent/refractory GD, antithyroid drugs over 5 years with positive TRAb. There was RNA extracted from PBMCs, and the TCR library was made from it. Those enrolled as patients came out of an endocrinology department in Xi'an, China. Germline assignment: CDR1 MDHEN and CDR2 SYDVKM. J gave up 8 bases and V 2 bases, and 1 base lay outside the gene matches. The CDR3 consists of 14 residues.

The starting material was peripheral blood mononuclear cells (PBMCs), obtained when the disease was refractory, from a patient treated with antithyroid drugs. The origin of this receptor is a female donor with Graves disease. V gene TRBV28 combines with J gene TRBJ2-2; TRBD2 agrees at 11 bases. CDR3 coding DNA: TGTGCCAGCAGTTTAACTAGCGGGAGAGGGGAGCTGTTTTTT. It yields the protein CASSLTSGRGELFF. Full variable domain (outside the CDR3, taken from reference TRBV28 and TRBJ2-2): DVKVTQSSRYLVKRTGEKVFLECVQDMDHENMFWYRQDPGLGLRLIYFSYDVKMKEKGDIPEGYSVSREKKERFSLILESASTNQTSMYLCASSLTSGRGELFFGEGSRLTVL.